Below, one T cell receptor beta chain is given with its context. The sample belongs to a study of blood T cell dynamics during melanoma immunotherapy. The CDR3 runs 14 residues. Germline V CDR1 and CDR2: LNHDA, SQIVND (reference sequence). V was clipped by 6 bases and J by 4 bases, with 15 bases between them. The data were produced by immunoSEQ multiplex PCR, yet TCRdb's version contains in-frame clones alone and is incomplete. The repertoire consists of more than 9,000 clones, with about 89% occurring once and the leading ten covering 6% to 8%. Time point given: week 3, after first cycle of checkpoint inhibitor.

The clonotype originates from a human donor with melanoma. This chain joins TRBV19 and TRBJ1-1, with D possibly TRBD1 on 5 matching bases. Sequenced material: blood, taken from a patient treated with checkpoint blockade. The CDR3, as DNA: TGTGCCAGTAGCGGGACCGGGAGAGTCACTGAAGCTTTCTTT. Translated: CASSGTGRVTEAFF.